A selection of T cell receptor beta chains follows, all from one sample in a study of shared clonotypes between healthy human individuals. Generated by immunoSEQ multiplex PCR, the TCRdb table keeps only in-frame clones and is missing some. The profile covers about 2.5 million clones, with around 90% appearing a single time and about 0.41% taken by the ten largest. Sequencing was done on a sample of naive CD4+ T cells from PBMCs. These receptors all come from a man aged 18 to 29 in good health. Some clones in this sample may be carry-over from other donors' samples. The CDR3 runs from the conserved cysteine through the conserved F or W.

V gene | CDR3 protein
TRBV9 | CASSVGRGSNTGELFF
TRBV25-1 | CASTGETGSGANVLTF
TRBV28 | CASSFWGGRNYGYTF
TRBV11-2 | CASSRLQGTYEQYF
TRBV18 | CASSPGVAGNTIYF
TRBV14 | CASSLGRSYSYEQYF
TRBV7-9 | CASSWREGAYEQYF
TRBV5-1 | CASSLAGTDYYEQYF
TRBV10-1 | CAGSGGPQETQYF
TRBV7-3 | CASSLRGRTTNEKLFF
TRBV29-1 | CSTRLGGAGNTEAFF
TRBV5-1 | CASSFNRRNGYTF
TRBV4-2 | CASSQDSDRWAGGVGANVLTF
TRBV7-8 | CASSPRGLAGDHEQFF
TRBV5-1 | CASSLGTGPNYGYTF
TRBV7-9 | CASSSSGTSGAYEQFF
TRBV6-1 | CASKGREGLSYEQYF
TRBV6-1 | CASSEARARGGYF
TRBV20-1 | CSARWLPGVF
TRBV6-5 | CASSPGNYGYTF
TRBV12-5 | CASGSGTSGRNTGELFF
TRBV10-3 | CATRGTSFAGSNTGELFF
TRBV7-2 | CASSLAPGAGELFF
TRBV5-1 | CASSAGDRHNEKLFF
TRBV28 | CASSFMSREQFF
TRBV28 | CASSLRSEQYF
TRBV5-1 | CASSLRGRWTEAFF
TRBV9 | CASSRGHLNYGYTF
TRBV5-8 | CASSYDSPFYGYTF